This TCR beta chain is from a study of cytomegalovirus exposure and HLA in healthy donors. Findings of the study overall: Among CMV-associated TCR beta chains, most appeared HLA-restricted in a later analysis.

This clone was seen a handful of times. As yet, its antigen is unknown. This CDR3 comprises 14 residues. Germline CDR1 reads MNHEY; CDR2 reads SVGAGI. Between the trimmed V and J ends, which lost 6 bases and 8 bases, there was a span of 16 bases. Amplification used 60 Vbeta primers and 13 Jbeta primers. Produced via immunoSEQ multiplex PCR; TCRdb's table is partial and in-frame only. The table records about 140,000 clones, approximately 67% of them present only once. Each donor's status was that of a healthy bone marrow donor. V and J are TRBV6-5 and TRBJ1-4; tentatively, D is TRBD1 (5 bases). Input material: PBMCs. This clonotype was obtained from a woman aged 60-75 years in good health and CMV-seronegative. The CDR3, as DNA: TGTGCCAGCAGCAAGACAGCTTTTGACGAAAAACTGTTTTTT. Translated, it gives CASSKTAFDEKLFF.